These 27 T cell receptor beta chains came from one sample sequenced in a study of CD8 T cells in Susac syndrome (dated by TCRdb to between 2018 and 2020). The library was made by the immunoSEQ multiplex PCR assay. RNA was extracted using the RNeasy kit, and roughly 0.5 to 1 microgram was reverse transcribed with random hexamers. Through fastp at Q25 and MiXCR, TCRdb rebuilt clones from the public reads, retaining in-frame beta chains. Every CDR3 protein is listed once, alongside the most common genes and DNA of its rows. The sample table records approximately 140,000 distinct CDR3 sequences; 90% to 95% of these occur just once. Of the sample, 0.095% to 0.14% falls within the top ten clones. The source material was CD4+ T cells from PBMCs. Receptors originate from a human donor with multiple sclerosis.

This clonotype is a singleton in its sample. The gene calls are TRBV20-1 and TRBJ1-6, with 8 nucleotides matching TRBD1. There are 15 residues in the CDR3. The V and J ends lost 5 bases and 5 bases, in that order; junction bases with no gene match: 8. CDR1 is DFQATT, CDR2 SNEGSKA, per germline (reference sequence). This CDR3 is CSAPGQGGHNSPLHF. The CDR3 coding sequence is TGCAGTGCTCCCGGACAGGGTGGGCATAATTCACCCCTCCACTTT.

The chain joins TRBV2 to TRBJ1-2; 7 nucleotides agree with TRBD1. There are 15 residues in the CDR3. Germline V gene lookup returns CDR1 SNHLY and CDR2 FYNNEI. V lost 8 bases to trimming and J lost 2 bases; unmatched junction nucleotides: 11. In DNA, the CDR3 is TGTGCCAGCCTTGGGGTTGCAGGGGGAAACTATGGCTACACCTTC. Protein sequence: CASLGVAGGNYGYTF. The whole variable domain, filled in from reference TRBV2 and TRBJ1-2, reads EPEVTQTPSHQVTQMGQEVILRCVPISNHLYFYWYRQILGQKVEFLVSFYNNEISEKSEIFDDQFSVERPDGSNFTLKIRSTKLEDSAMYFCASLGVAGGNYGYTFGSGTRLTVV.

The J gene is TRBJ1-6, the V gene TRBV5-1, with 7 bases identical to TRBD1. The J segment lost 7 bases and the V segment lost 3 bases, leaving 13 bases of the junction unmatched. CDR3 length: 17 residues. The germline CDR1 and CDR2 sequences are SGHRS and YFSETQ. This chain's CDR3 is CASSSHQTTGTNSPLHF. CDR3 DNA sequence: TGCGCCAGCAGCTCTCACCAAACGACAGGGACGAATTCACCCCTCCACTTT.

This clonotype has just one count. The chain carries TRBV20-1 and TRBJ1-2, with TRBD1 matching 8 bases. V was clipped by 5 bases and J by 7 bases; unmatched bases: 6. This CDR3 is built from 12 residues. Germline CDR1 reads DFQATT; CDR2 reads SNEGSKA (reference sequence). This chain's CDR3 is CSALDRGSGYTF. The CDR3 DNA sequence: TGCAGTGCTTTAGACAGGGGCAGTGGCTACACCTTC.

J is TRBJ1-2 and V is TRBV12-3 or TRBV12-4; 8 positions match TRBD1. CDR3 length: 13 residues. V dropped 0 bases and J dropped 8; count of bases not matched to a gene: 2. This CDR3 is CASSLADRGGYTF. The CDR3 region has the DNA TGTGCCAGCAGTTTAGCCGACAGGGGCGGCTACACCTTC.

The rearrangement uses TRBV3-1 and TRBJ1-1, with D unclear. Germline V gene data show CDR1 as LGHDT and CDR2 as YNNKEL (reference sequence). Trimming pared 3 bases from V and 3 bases from J, leaving 8 bases between. The CDR3 extends over 13 amino acids. CDR3 in amino acids: CASSHGWHTEAFF. For the CDR3, the DNA is TGTGCCAGCAGCCATGGTTGGCACACTGAAGCTTTCTTT.

The rearrangement links TRBV7-6 to TRBJ2-5, with D unresolved. This CDR3 spans 15 amino acids. Germline assignment: CDR1 SGHVS and CDR2 FNYEAQ. The V gene lost 5 bases and the J gene lost 0 bases, with 13 bases spanning the gap. The CDR3: CASSPTSGYQETQYF. As DNA, the CDR3 is TGTGCCAGCAGCCCGACCTCCGGCTACCAAGAGACCCAGTACTTC. The whole variable domain, remainder taken from reference TRBV7-6 and TRBJ2-5, is GAGVSQSPRYKVTKRGQDVALRCDPISGHVSLYWYRQALGQGPEFLTYFNYEAQQDKSGLPNDRFSAERPEGSISTLTIQRTEQRDSAMYRCASSPTSGYQETQYFGPGTRLLVL.

This sequence joins TRBV27 and TRBJ1-5; D gene unclear. The CDR3 runs to 15 residues. Germline CDR1 MNHEY, CDR2 SMNVEV (reference sequence). Deletions cut 6 bases from V and 6 bases from J, with 18 bases between. The CDR3 loop is CASSPRSDSSQPQHF. The CDR3 coding sequence is TGTGCCAGCAGCCCGAGGTCGGATAGTAGTCAGCCCCAGCATTTT.

The chain couples TRBV2 to TRBJ2-1, with 11 bases identical to TRBD1. Germline V lookup: CDR1 SNHLY, CDR2 FYNNEI. V was clipped by 4 bases and J by 9 bases; unmatched bases: 5. The CDR3 contains 14 residues. CDR3 nucleotide sequence: TGTGCCAGCAGTGCCGGACAGGGGGCAGGTGAGCAGTTCTTC. Translating gives CASSAGQGAGEQFF.

This rearrangement joins TRBV18 to TRBJ2-5; weak D call: TRBD2 (6 bases). Germline V gene lookup returns CDR1 KGHSH and CDR2 LQKENI. V lost 1 base and J lost 5, with 8 bases in between. This CDR3 contains 13 residues. The CDR3, as DNA: TGTGCCAGCTCACCACGGACTACTGAGACCCAGTACTTC. It specifies CASSPRTTETQYF.

The rearrangement joins TRBV30 to TRBJ1-3; the D gene is possibly TRBD1 (6 bases). Germline CDR1 is GTSNPN and CDR2 is SVGIG (reference sequence). Between the trimmed V and J ends, which lost 3 bases and 0 bases, there was a span of 12 bases. The CDR3 extends over 15 amino acids. Written as DNA, the CDR3 is TGTGCCTGGAGGAAGGACAGACTCTCTGGAAACACCATATATTTT. Amino acids: CAWRKDRLSGNTIYF.

This clonotype was detected once. The chain recombines TRBV18 with TRBJ2-1; D unresolved. The CDR3 length is 14 residues. Between the trimmed V and J ends, which lost 0 bases and 3 bases, there was a span of 6 bases. CDR1 and CDR2 from the germline V gene are KGHSH and LQKENI. The CDR3 region is CASSPPVDYNEQFF. CDR3 DNA sequence: TGTGCCAGCTCACCACCGGTGGACTACAATGAGCAGTTCTTC.

The chain combines TRBV29-1 with TRBJ2-7, with 7 bases aligning to TRBD1. The CDR3 has 14 residues. CDR1 is SQVTM, CDR2 ANQGSEA, per germline. With V trimmed by 4 bases and J by 6 bases, 12 bases remained unmatched. CDR3 residues: CSVGERQGNFEQYF. In DNA form, the CDR3 reads TGCAGCGTTGGGGAGAGACAGGGCAATTTCGAGCAGTACTTC.

This clonotype was seen just once. The chain employs TRBV29-1 and TRBJ2-7; 7 positions agree with TRBD1. The germline CDR1 and CDR2 sequences are SQVTM and ANQGSEA. CDR3 size: 13 residues. V was clipped by 3 bases and J by 5 bases; unmatched bases: 7. The CDR3 spells CSVDKTGFNEQYF. The CDR3 DNA sequence: TGCAGCGTTGATAAGACAGGGTTCAACGAGCAGTACTTC.

J is TRBJ1-1 and V is TRBV5-7, with 9 bases identical to TRBD1. TRBV5-7 is flagged as an ORF with uncertain function. J lost 1 base, V lost 0 bases, and 7 bases had no gene match. CDR3 size: 17 residues. CDR3 region: CASSLANRGQGNTEAFF. Written as DNA, the CDR3 is TGTGCCAGCAGCTTGGCCAATCGGGGACAGGGGAACACTGAAGCTTTCTTT.

The rearrangement uses TRBV15 and TRBJ1-5; 7 bases match TRBD1. CDR1 LNHNV and CDR2 YYDKDF come from the germline V gene (reference sequence). CDR3 size: 16 residues. The ends lost 0 bases at V and 3 bases at J; junction bases unmatched: 5. In DNA, the CDR3 is TGTGCCACCAGCAGAGAGCGGGACAGTCTCAATCAGCCCCAGCATTTT. The encoded protein is CATSRERDSLNQPQHF.

The V call is TRBV6-1, the J call TRBJ2-4, with 7 positions matching TRBD1. The CDR3 is made up of 15 amino acids. CDR1 MNHNS and CDR2 SASEGT come from the germline V gene. V lost 6 bases, J lost 0 bases, and 5 bases stayed unmatched. CDR3 residues: CASRGQRIAKNIQYF. The CDR3 bases are TGTGCCAGCAGGGGACAGCGGATAGCCAAAAACATTCAGTACTTC.

This clonotype was found once. The gene calls are TRBV20-1 and TRBJ1-5; TRBD1 agrees at 10 bases. This CDR3 is 15 amino acids long. Per germline, CDR1 DFQATT and CDR2 SNEGSKA (reference sequence). J was trimmed by 4 bases and V by 4 bases; bases with no gene match: 7. In DNA, the CDR3 is TGCAGTGCTAAGCCCGGGACAGGGGAAAATCAGCCCCAGCATTTT. Translation gives CSAKPGTGENQPQHF.

V is TRBV19 and J is TRBJ2-1; 9 positions match TRBD2. The ends lost 5 bases at V and 9 bases at J; junction bases unmatched: 11. The CDR3 length is 15 residues. The germline V gene encodes CDR1 LNHDA and CDR2 SQIVND (reference sequence). CDR3 region: CASSFGSGSFSEQFF. The CDR3 region has the DNA TGTGCCAGTAGTTTTGGTAGCGGGAGCTTTAGTGAGCAGTTCTTC.

The chain couples TRBV6-1 to TRBJ1-2; 11 bases agree with TRBD1. Per the germline V gene, CDR1 is MNHNS and CDR2 is SASEGT. Trimming cost V 5 bases and J 10 bases; bases outside gene matches: 9. The CDR3 runs 14 residues. Written as DNA, the CDR3 is TGTGCCAGCAGTCCCTGGGGACAGGGGGAAGACTACACCTTC. Translation gives CASSPWGQGEDYTF.

The CDR3 nucleotides read TGTGCCATCAGTGAGTCGGGTGGGTCGGGGGCGCAGTTCTTC. This sequence encodes CAISESGGSGAQFF. V gene TRBV10-3 combines with J gene TRBJ2-1; D tentatively reads TRBD1 or TRBD2 (6 bases each). The CDR3 consists of 14 residues. Germline V gives CDR1 ENHRY, CDR2 SYGVKD. V was trimmed by 0 bases and J by 12 bases, leaving 15 bases between them.

This chain joins TRBV20-1 and TRBJ1-1; D is uncertain. Germline loops: CDR1 DFQATT, CDR2 SNEGSKA (reference sequence). Trimming removed 6 bases at V and 10 bases at J, with 18 bases between. CDR3 length: 12 amino acids. CDR3 protein: CSALGNSKAAFF. Here the CDR3 DNA reads TGCAGTGCCCTAGGGAATTCGAAGGCAGCTTTCTTT.

A word on this clonotype: The junction and the germline gene differ at one end; a read error may be behind it. The chain uses TRBV20-1 and TRBJ2-3, with 8 bases identical to TRBD1. The CDR3 is 16 amino acids. CDR1 DFQATT and CDR2 SNEGSKA come from the germline V gene (reference sequence). This chain's CDR3 is CSARGVGQGAADTQYF. CDR3 coding DNA: TGCAGTGCCAGAGGGGTCGGGCAGGGGGCCGCAGATACGCAGTATTTT.

J is TRBJ2-2 and V is TRBV3-1, with D maybe TRBD1 (6 bases). Germline CDR1 reads LGHDT; CDR2 reads YNNKEL (reference sequence). V was trimmed by 4 bases and J by 1 base, leaving 10 bases between them. There are 15 residues in the CDR3. CDR3 in amino acids: CASSLGQQNTGELFF. For the CDR3, the DNA is TGTGCCAGCAGCCTCGGACAGCAGAACACCGGGGAGCTGTTTTTT.

This CDR3 is CASSRLSGEQYF. In DNA, the CDR3 is TGTGCCAGCAGCCGACTATCCGGGGAGCAGTACTTC. The V and J genes are TRBV3-1 and TRBJ2-7; a weak D match, TRBD2 (5 bases). Trimming left V 4 bases short and J 7 bases short, with 11 bases between. CDR1 and CDR2 from the germline V gene are LGHDT and YNNKEL (reference sequence). The CDR3 extends over 12 amino acids.

This chain joins TRBV29-1 and TRBJ1-1; no clear D. Trimming shortened V by 2 bases and J by 5 bases, and 12 bases separated the two germline ends. CDR1 and CDR2 from the germline V gene are SQVTM and ANQGSEA. CDR3 length equals 13 residues. CDR3 DNA sequence: TGCAGCGTTGAAAAAGGGCGGGTTACTGAAGCTTTCTTT. It translates to CSVEKGRVTEAFF.

The rearrangement links TRBV9 to TRBJ2-7; D is perhaps TRBD2 (7 bases). Trimming cost V 5 bases and J 2 bases, with 17 bases left between them. Germline CDR1 is SGDLS and CDR2 is YYNGEE. CDR3 size: 15 residues. CDR3 DNA: TGTGCCAGCAGTGATAGGGGGGACTACGCCTACGAGCAGTACTTC. It encodes CASSDRGDYAYEQYF.